This entry is about one T cell receptor (beta chain). Its antigen remains unidentified. This sample stems from a study of T cells in tumors after PD-1 blockade. On the study more broadly: Either cemiplimab 350 mg every 2 weeks or pembrolizumab 200 mg every 3 weeks was given. During anti-PD-1 treatment, some patients continued daily vismodegib 150 mg. Study-wide points: Blood contained approximately 43% of the tumor's TCR clonotypes.

This table comes from immunoSEQ multiplex PCR, and its TCRdb copy is limited to in-frame clones, with some not included. Seen here are approximately 50,000 clones, approximately 79% observed once, and the top ten hold 8.7%. CDR3 length equals 14 residues. Germline CDR1 and CDR2: MNHNY and SVGAGI (reference sequence). The V and J ends lost 3 bases and 4 bases respectively, with 10 bases between them. Template: tumor biopsy or peripheral blood genomic DNA, roughly 616-6,500 ng per sample. This sample comprised PBMCs, obtained before anti-PD-1 therapy. The sequence derives from a human donor with advanced basal cell or squamous cell carcinoma (not recorded which). This chain links TRBV6-6 with TRBJ1-5; D ambiguous. The CDR3 loop is CASSYTSSNQPQHF. As DNA, the CDR3 is TGTGCCAGCAGTTATACATCCTCGAATCAGCCCCAGCATTTT.